Each of the 26 T cell receptor beta chains below was sequenced from the same sample in a study of T-cell reconstitution after alpha-beta-depleted transplantation in children. Preparation of the TCRbeta library was carried out with unique molecular identifiers. TCRdb re-derived calls from the PCR reads in MiXCR, one entry per CDR3 protein. The sample has roughly 200,000 distinct CDR3 sequences; roughly 11% are singletons. The sample was PBMCs, taken before TCRalphabeta/CD19-depleted stem cell transplant. These receptor sequences come from a child under two years old with acute myeloid leukemia, due to receive a stem cell transplant.

This clonotype was picked up many times. The chain employs TRBV7-9 and TRBJ1-3, with 9 bases lining up with TRBD1. The CDR3 loop spans 16 amino acids. In germline, CDR1 is SEHNR, CDR2 FQNEAQ (reference sequence). The trim removed 4 bases at V and 0 bases at J, leaving 4 bases unmatched. This chain's CDR3 is CASSSQGAGSGNTIYF. CDR3 bases: TGTGCCAGCAGCTCACAGGGGGCTGGCTCTGGAAACACCATATATTTT.

This clonotype was counted ten times or more. The CDR3 DNA is TGTGCCAGCAGCTATAGGGTTTCCGGGGAGCTGTTTTTT. This gives the protein CASSYRVSGELFF. The J gene is TRBJ2-2, the V gene TRBV7-2; D is ambiguous. V lost 4 bases and J lost 6, with 9 bases in between. Germline-derived CDR1 and CDR2 are SGHTA and FQGNSA. This CDR3 comprises 13 residues.

This clonotype was observed at least ten times. The genes are TRBV20-1 and TRBJ1-4; D is unresolved. The CDR3 contains 11 residues. V gave up 2 bases and J gave up 4 bases, with 2 bases separating them. Germline assignment: CDR1 DFQATT and CDR2 SNEGSKA (reference sequence). The CDR3 here is CSARFNEKLFF. For the CDR3, the DNA is TGCAGTGCTAGATTTAATGAAAAACTGTTTTTT.

This chain uses TRBV12-3 or TRBV12-4 with TRBJ2-4; D is tentatively TRBD1 or TRBD2 (7 bases each). The CDR3 runs 16 residues. Trimming pared 5 bases from V and 2 bases from J, leaving 16 bases between. The CDR3 DNA reads as TGTGCCAGCAGTCCCAGGGGGAGGGGGCCCAAAAACATTCAGTACTTC. Its translation: CASSPRGRGPKNIQYF.

The chain carries TRBV5-1 and TRBJ1-4; the match to TRBD1 covers 7 bases. V lost 3 bases to trimming and J lost 8 bases; unmatched junction nucleotides: 7. CDR1 SGHRS and CDR2 YFSETQ come from the germline V gene. The length of the CDR3 is 14 residues. DNA for the CDR3: TGCGCCAGCAGCTCCGGGACAGCCGGCGAAAAACTGTTTTTT. This gives the protein CASSSGTAGEKLFF.

Turning to this clonotype: Sequence at one end of the junction differs from germline and may be a read error. This chain links TRBV5-1 with TRBJ2-7; unclear D gene. From germline, CDR1 is SGHRS and CDR2 YFSETQ. The CDR3 extends over 12 amino acids. The CDR3, as DNA: TGCGCCAGCAGTACCGGTTGCTACGAGCAGTGCTTC. Residues: CASSTGCYEQCF.

This clonotype was recorded at least ten times. V is TRBV7-8 and J is TRBJ1-5; D is unclear. This CDR3 comprises 14 residues. The V gene lost 2 bases and the J gene lost 6 bases, with 11 bases spanning the gap. CDR1 and CDR2 from the germline V gene are SGHVS and FQNEAQ. CDR3 nucleotide sequence: TGTGCCAGCAGCTTATTGGCGGGCTTTCAGCCCCAGCATTTT. Amino acids: CASSLLAGFQPQHF.

This clonotype showed up just a few times. This rearrangement joins TRBV7-2 to TRBJ2-5; D is ambiguous. Germline-derived CDR1 and CDR2 are SGHTA and FQGNSA. Trimming cost V 2 bases and J 2 bases, with 6 bases left between them. The CDR3 covers 13 residues. CDR3 coding DNA: TGTGCCAGCAGCTTAAGTTGGCAAGAGACCCAGTACTTC. The encoded protein is CASSLSWQETQYF.

The CDR3 reads CASSPLTGDQPQHF. CDR3 in DNA: TGTGCCAGCAGTCCGTTAACGGGAGATCAGCCCCAGCATTTT. The V gene is TRBV28, the J gene TRBJ1-5; no reliable D call. V was pared by 5 bases and J by 5 bases, with 13 bases between. This CDR3 region has 14 residues. The germline CDR1 and CDR2 sequences are MDHEN and SYDVKM. Complete variable domain (other parts from reference TRBV28 and TRBJ1-5): DVKVTQSSRYLVKRTGEKVFLECVQDMDHENMFWYRQDPGLGLRLIYFSYDVKMKEKGDIPEGYSVSREKKERFSLILESASTNQTSMYLCASSPLTGDQPQHFGDGTRLSIL.

This clonotype was detected many times. The CDR3 DNA reads TGTGCCAGCAGCCTACCCCCACTCGATGAGCAGTTCTTC. As protein: CASSLPPLDEQFF. The rearrangement joins TRBV9 to TRBJ2-1; the D is unclear. Per the germline V gene, CDR1 is SGDLS and CDR2 is YYNGEE. The CDR3 consists of 13 residues. The V and J ends lost 4 bases and 8 bases respectively, with 13 bases between them.

This clonotype was found many times. The rearrangement uses TRBV7-8 and TRBJ1-4; 9 nucleotides line up with TRBD1. The CDR3 totals 14 residues. The junction had 8 bases not matched to a gene; V was cut back by 5 bases and J by 10 bases. The germline CDR1 and CDR2 sequences are SGHVS and FQNEAQ. CDR3 DNA: TGTGCCAGCAGCCCCGGGACAGGGAAGGGAAAACTGTTTTTT. Translating gives CASSPGTGKGKLFF.

The J gene is TRBJ2-7, the V gene TRBV20-1; TRBD1 matches at 11 bases. There are 15 residues in the CDR3. Germline V CDR1 and CDR2: DFQATT, SNEGSKA (reference sequence). CDR3 protein: CSWGRTGGRSYEQYF. In DNA form, the CDR3 reads TGCAGCTGGGGCCGGACAGGGGGCCGCTCCTACGAGCAGTACTTC.

This clonotype was picked up many times. The chain uses TRBV10-3 and TRBJ2-3; TRBD2 aligns across 10 bases. V lost 8 bases to trimming and J lost 1 base; unmatched junction nucleotides: 0. The CDR3 contains 13 residues. Germline CDR1 ENHRY, CDR2 SYGVKD. Written as DNA, the CDR3 is TGTGCCATCGGGACTAGCGGCACAGATACGCAGTATTTT. Residues: CAIGTSGTDTQYF.

There are many counts of this clonotype. The V call is TRBV5-1, the J call TRBJ2-1; possibly TRBD2 for D (5 bases). The V gene's germline CDR1 is SGHRS and CDR2 YFSETQ. V lost 0 bases to trimming and J lost 2 bases, with 9 bases between them. CDR3 length: 15 residues. The CDR3 coding sequence is TGCGCCAGCAGCTTGGTCGGGGATGCCTACAATGAGCAGTTCTTC. Amino acid sequence: CASSLVGDAYNEQFF. Complete variable domain (other parts from reference TRBV5-1 and TRBJ2-1): KAGVTQTPRYLIKTRGQQVTLSCSPISGHRSVSWYQQTPGQGLQFLFEYFSETQRNKGNFPGRFSGRQFSNSRSEMNVSTLELGDSALYLCASSLVGDAYNEQFFGPGTRLTVL.

V is TRBV5-4 and J is TRBJ1-2, with TRBD1 matching 8 bases. J lost 5 bases, V lost 4 bases, and 7 bases had no gene match. Germline loops: CDR1 SGHNT, CDR2 YYREEE (reference sequence). This CDR3 is 14 amino acids long. The CDR3 region has the DNA TGTGCCAGCAGCCCAGGGGGCGGTCGATATGGCTACACCTTC. It translates to CASSPGGGRYGYTF.

This clonotype showed up many times. The rearrangement uses TRBV20-1 and TRBJ2-2; D call uncertain. The CDR3 consists of 19 residues. Germline CDR1 and CDR2: DFQATT and SNEGSKA (reference sequence). V gave up 1 base and J gave up 0 bases, with 21 bases separating them. The CDR3 nucleotides read TGCAGTGCTAGAGGCGCCCTTGGGTCAAGCGCTACGAACACCGGGGAGCTGTTTTTT. It yields the protein CSARGALGSSATNTGELFF.

This clonotype was seen only a few times. The rearrangement joins TRBV4-1 to TRBJ1-2; maybe TRBD1 (6 bases). The CDR3 loop spans 16 amino acids. Trimming shortened V by 1 base and J by 8 bases, and 20 bases separated the two germline ends. CDR1 and CDR2 (germline): MGHRA, YSYEKL. CDR3 amino acids: CASSQGLARGREGYTF. The CDR3 nucleotides are TGCGCCAGCAGCCAAGGATTAGCCCGGGGGCGCGAAGGCTACACCTTC.

This clonotype has ten or more counts. The chain recombines TRBV20-1 with TRBJ2-5; D is possibly TRBD2 (6 bases). The CDR3 has 14 amino acids. CDR1 and CDR2 (germline): DFQATT, SNEGSKA (reference sequence). V was shortened by 6 bases and J by 4 bases, with 18 bases between the two germline ends. The CDR3 DNA reads TGCAGTGCCGAGGGGAGACTAGGAGGAGAGACCCAGTACTTC. Translated, it gives CSAEGRLGGETQYF.

This clonotype was found many times. The chain combines TRBV20-1 with TRBJ2-7; possible D gene TRBD2, 5 bases. Per germline, CDR1 DFQATT and CDR2 SNEGSKA (reference sequence). This CDR3 is built from 11 residues. The V end lost 4 bases, the J end lost 6 bases, and 10 bases lay between the germline ends. The CDR3 nucleotides are TGCAGTGCTAAAGCGGTAGGCGAGCAGTACTTC. This codes for CSAKAVGEQYF.

This clonotype showed up many times. CDR3: CAISFQGGESPLHF. For the CDR3, the DNA is TGTGCCATCAGTTTCCAGGGGGGAGAATCACCCCTCCACTTT. The chain recombines TRBV10-3 with TRBJ1-6; 7 bases fit TRBD1. Germline assignment: CDR1 ENHRY and CDR2 SYGVKD. The V gene end was trimmed by 5 bases and the J gene end by 10 bases; junction bases not matched to a gene: 8. The CDR3 covers 14 residues.

This chain uses TRBV29-1 with TRBJ2-1, with 10 bases matching TRBD2. Germline CDR1 reads SQVTM; CDR2 reads ANQGSEA. There are 19 residues in the CDR3. V lost 5 bases and J lost 4; bases outside the gene matches: 20. The CDR3 is CSVSPPRTQTSGHYNEQFF. In DNA, the CDR3 is TGCAGCGTTTCGCCCCCCAGGACCCAGACTAGCGGGCATTACAATGAGCAGTTCTTC.

This clonotype was seen at least ten times. The rearrangement uses TRBV18 and TRBJ2-7; perhaps TRBD2 as D (5 bases). The germline gives CDR1 KGHSH, CDR2 LQKENI. CDR3 length equals 15 residues. V was clipped by 3 bases and J by 2 bases, with 14 bases between them. This CDR3 is CASSPTGGRTYEQYF. CDR3 bases: TGTGCCAGCTCACCGACGGGCGGGCGAACCTACGAGCAGTACTTC.

This clonotype was seen ten or more times. The chain is built from TRBV4-2 and TRBJ2-2; 9 positions agree with TRBD1. V was pared by 4 bases and J by 6 bases, with 9 bases of the junction left unmatched. The CDR3 runs to 16 residues. Per the germline V gene, CDR1 is LGHNA and CDR2 is YNFKEQ. The CDR3 nucleotides are TGTGCCAGCAGCCCTTGGACAGGGGCGGCATCCGGGGAGCTGTTTTTT. This codes for CASSPWTGAASGELFF.

The table lists this clonotype with many counts. The chain couples TRBV20-1 to TRBJ1-1; D is ambiguous. Trimming took off 6 bases at V and 2 bases at J, with 16 bases between the two ends. CDR1 DFQATT and CDR2 SNEGSKA come from the germline V gene (reference sequence). The CDR3 has 14 residues. The CDR3 nucleotides are TGCAGTGCCCGCGGCCGTAGCTATAACACTGAAGCTTTCTTT. This translates into CSARGRSYNTEAFF.

Many counts were recorded for this clonotype. This chain connects TRBV7-2 to TRBJ1-6; tentatively, D is TRBD1 (5 bases). V was pared by 5 bases and J by 12 bases, with 17 bases between. Germline CDR1 and CDR2: SGHTA and FQGNSA. CDR3 length: 14 residues. The CDR3 loop reads CASSRDRPSGPLHF. DNA for the CDR3: TGTGCCAGCAGCCGGGACCGCCCCAGTGGACCCCTCCACTTT.

This clonotype was picked up many times. The gene calls are TRBV12-3 or TRBV12-4 and TRBJ2-7; possibly TRBD1 for D (6 bases). The CDR3 runs 14 residues. V gave up 6 bases and J gave up 3 bases, with 15 bases separating them. The CDR3 protein is CASRRTGTHYEQYF. CDR3 bases: TGTGCCAGCAGACGAACCGGGACACACTACGAGCAGTACTTC.